The T cell receptor (beta chain) under discussion was sequenced for a study of naive and memory T cell subsets. Study-level points and caveats: Each distinct alpha or beta sequence counts as one clonotype.

There are many counts of this clonotype. The antigen is undetermined. Two oligonucleotides, mixed equimolar, formed the beta constant-region primer covering TRBC1 and TRBC2. Ligated cDNA was amplified by four rounds of PCR with nested alpha and beta constant-region primers and SP2. One entry per CDR3 protein results from TCRdb running MiXCR on the UMI-ligation and nested PCR reads. Found here are some 82,000 distinct CDR3 sequences, around 9% of them singletons; the top ten hold 1.2%. V shed 3 bases and J shed 2 bases, with 15 bases lying between them. The CDR3 has 15 amino acids. The germline V gene has CDR1 DFQATT and CDR2 SNEGSKA (reference sequence).

The genes are TRBV20-1 and TRBJ2-3; D possibly matches TRBD1 or TRBD2 (5 bases each). The receptor was isolated from a human donor in good health. Sequencing was performed on naive CD8+ T cells from blood. The CDR3 region has the DNA TGCAGTGCTAGGGGACCAAAACGAATCACAGATACGCAGTATTTT. It encodes CSARGPKRITDTQYF.